These 4 T cell receptor beta chains came from one sample sequenced in a study of regulatory T cells in long-lasting Graves disease. The time point was: newly diagnosed GD, antithyroid drugs for less than 3 months. The TCR library used RNA extracted from PBMCs. CDR3-region Arm-PCR and iRepertoire HTBI primers produced the TCR beta libraries. TCRdb passed the multiplex PCR reads through MiXCR, listing each CDR3 protein once. The top ten hold about a quarter of the sample, which has 350,000 to 500,000 distinct CDR3 sequences, over 15% seen once. Separately, the same data were catalogued under a study of T cells in Graves' hyperthyroidism and ophthalmopathy.

The sample in question was peripheral blood mononuclear cells (PBMCs), obtained at new diagnosis, from a patient treated with antithyroid drugs. These receptors all stem from a woman between 18 and 29 years old with Graves disease.

The genes are TRBV12-3 or TRBV12-4 and TRBJ1-1; 9 bases line up with TRBD1. CDR3 size: 15 residues. The V segment lost 6 bases and the J segment 1 base; nucleotides outside the gene matches: 6. Here the CDR3 reads CASSLQGAPNTEAFF. CDR3 in DNA: TGTGCCAGCAGCTTACAGGGGGCCCCGAACACTGAAGCTTTCTTT.

The chain uses TRBV7-3 and TRBJ2-2; D remains unclear. CDR1 SGHTA and CDR2 FQGTGA come from the germline V gene. The CDR3 runs 13 residues. Trimming cost V 6 bases and J 1 base, with 6 bases left between them. CDR3 sequence reads: CASRKGNTGELFF. The CDR3 DNA follows: TGTGCCAGCAGGAAAGGGAACACCGGGGAGCTGTTTTTT.

This clonotype was seen repeatedly, ten times or more. The chain carries TRBV12-3 or TRBV12-4 and TRBJ1-5; D gene uncertain. The CDR3 loop spans 12 amino acids. V was clipped by 7 bases and J by 6 bases, with 10 bases between them. The CDR3 sequence: CASTTRAQPQHF. In nucleotides, the CDR3 is TGTGCCAGCACGACCCGGGCTCAGCCCCAGCATTTT.

This clonotype was seen many times. In DNA form, the CDR3 reads TGTGCCAGCAGTTTGGGGGAAGGACAGTTTAACACCGGGGAGCTGTTTTTT. Translating gives CASSLGEGQFNTGELFF. The chain uses TRBV27 and TRBJ2-2, with D maybe TRBD1 (6 bases). From germline, CDR1 is MNHEY and CDR2 SMNVEV (reference sequence). The V end lost 3 bases, the J end lost 2 bases, and 16 bases lay between the germline ends. The CDR3 runs 17 residues.